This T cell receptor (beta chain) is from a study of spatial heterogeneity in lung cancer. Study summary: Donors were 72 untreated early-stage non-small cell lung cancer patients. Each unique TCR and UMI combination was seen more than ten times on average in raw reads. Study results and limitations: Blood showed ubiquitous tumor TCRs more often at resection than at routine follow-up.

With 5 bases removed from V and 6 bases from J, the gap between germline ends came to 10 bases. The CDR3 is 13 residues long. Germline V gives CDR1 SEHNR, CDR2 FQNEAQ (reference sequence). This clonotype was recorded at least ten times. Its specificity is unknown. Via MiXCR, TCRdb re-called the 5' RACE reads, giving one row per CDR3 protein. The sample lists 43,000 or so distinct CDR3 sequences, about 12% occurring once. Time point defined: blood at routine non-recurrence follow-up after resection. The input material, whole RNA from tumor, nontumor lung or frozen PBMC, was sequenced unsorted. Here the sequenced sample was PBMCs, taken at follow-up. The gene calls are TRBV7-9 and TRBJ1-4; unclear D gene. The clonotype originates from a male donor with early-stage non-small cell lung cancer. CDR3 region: CASSPNPDEKLFF. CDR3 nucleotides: TGTGCCAGCAGCCCCAATCCCGATGAAAAACTGTTTTTT.